This paragraph reports one TCR beta chain. Its target is unknown. This entry belongs to a study of T cell repertoires in cytomegalovirus infection. Study as a whole: CMV infection and matching HLA type were both indicated by public TCR beta signatures.

This CDR3 has 15 amino acids. V shed 4 bases, J shed 2 bases, and the junction held 5 bases outside the gene matches. Germline V gene lookup returns CDR1 SGHKS and CDR2 YYEKEE (reference sequence). MiXCR, run by TCRdb on the reads, gives a single entry per CDR3 protein. The sample holds 560,000 or so distinct CDR3 sequences, 15% to 20% seen once. General study findings and limits: Adding up the frequency of public TCR beta families identified people who carried CMV plus the relevant HLA. CMV-specific HLA-C-restricted TCR beta clonotypes dominated the ex vivo response.

The sample was CD8+ T cells from PBMCs. The receptor's source is a human donor in good health (CMV status not recorded). Some clones in this sample may be carry-over from other donors' samples. V gene TRBV5-5 combines with J gene TRBJ2-7, with TRBD1 matching over 11 bases. The CDR3 sequence is CASSAGTGGPYEQYF. The CDR3 DNA sequence: TGTGCCAGCAGCGCCGGGACAGGGGGGCCCTACGAGCAGTACTTC.